This is a list of T cell receptor beta chains from one sample in a study of regulatory T cells in long-lasting Graves disease. TCRdb recomputed calls from the multiplex PCR reads with MiXCR, one row per CDR3 protein. The profile covers under 800,000 distinct CDR3 sequences, with around 17% appearing a single time and 15% to 20% taken by the ten largest. These data also featured in a second study, about T cells in Graves' hyperthyroidism and ophthalmopathy.

The source was peripheral blood mononuclear cells (PBMCs), collected at new diagnosis, from a patient treated with antithyroid drugs. The receptors derive from a woman between 25 and 40 years old with Graves disease. The CDR3 runs from the conserved cysteine through the conserved F or W. A D gene is named only where the DNA matches it firmly. Size is stated for part of the rows, as once, few or many counts, or as a class when the clone is expanded.

V	J	D	size	DNA	CDR3
TRBV20-1	TRBJ2-2	.	.	TGCAGTGTCCGGACCGGGACACTTTACACCGGGGAGCTGTTTTTT	CSVRTGTLYTGELFF
TRBV2	TRBJ2-7	.	many	TGTGCCAGCAGTGAAGCGGGCAGGGGGGCCGAGCAGTACTTC	CASSEAGRGAEQYF
TRBV2	TRBJ2-3	.	few	TGTGCCAGCAGTAATCCGGTGATCAAGGACCCAGATACGCAGTATTTT	CASSNPVIKDPDTQYF
TRBV6-1	TRBJ2-3	.	many	TGTGCCAGCAGTGACTCAGTCGTGACGCAGTATTTT	CASSDSVVTQYF
TRBV5-1	TRBJ2-2	TRBD2	many	TGCGCCAGCAGCTTGACAAGCGGGGTCGTCACCGGGGAGCTGTTTTTT	CASSLTSGVVTGELFF
TRBV5-6	TRBJ1-1	.	few	TGTGCCAGCAGCTTGGAAGGGAGAACGAACACTGAAGCTTTCTTT	CASSLEGRTNTEAFF
TRBV7-3	TRBJ2-5	.	many	TGTGCCAGCAGCCTAGGTGACTGGAGGACCCAGTACTTC	CASSLGDWRTQYF
TRBV5-1	TRBJ2-1	.	many	TGCGCCAGCAGCTTGGAGCTGGGTTCTCGGTATGAGCAGTTCTTC	CASSLELGSRYEQFF
TRBV2	TRBJ2-1	TRBD2	.	TGTGCCAGCAGTCGACTAGCGGGAGGGCCCGGTGAGCAGTTCTTC	CASSRLAGGPGEQFF
TRBV6-1	TRBJ1-5	.	.	TGTGCCAGCATCTCCGGTCATAGCAATCAGCCCCAGCATTTT	CASISGHSNQPQHF
TRBV12-3/TRBV12-4	TRBJ1-4	.	.	TGTGCCAGCAGTTTAGCCCTGACCCGTCGAAACGAAAAACTGTTTTTT	CASSLALTRRNEKLFF
TRBV20-1	TRBJ2-1	.	many	TGCAGTGCTACATCTGGATACTCCTACAATGAGCAGTTCTTC	CSATSGYSYNEQFF
TRBV9	TRBJ1-4	.	few	TGTGCCAGCAGCGTAGGGGACGTTGGGGGAACTAATGAAAAACTGTTTTTT	CASSVGDVGGTNEKLFF
TRBV20-1	TRBJ1-1	.	many	TGCAGTGCTAGGGGCGGTAAGGCTGAAGCTTTCTTT	CSARGGKAEAFF
TRBV7-6	TRBJ2-7	TRBD1	few	TGTGCCAGCAGCTTAGGGACAGGGGGGACCAACTACGAGCAGTACTTC	CASSLGTGGTNYEQYF
TRBV9	TRBJ1-6	.	.	TGTGCCAGCAGCGTAGATGCAGGGCAGAGCAATTCACCCCTCCACTTT	CASSVDAGQSNSPLHF
TRBV28	TRBJ2-5	.	many	TGTGCCAGCAGTTTATACCGGGAGAAATTCCAAGAGACCCAGTACTTC	CASSLYREKFQETQYF
TRBV3-1	TRBJ2-2	TRBD2	few	TGTGCCAGCAGCCAAGAGACTAGCTACACCGGGGAGCTGTTTTTT	CASSQETSYTGELFF
TRBV20-1	TRBJ2-7	.	.	TGCAGTGCTAGAGGGGTAGTGATAAGCTCCTACGAGCAGTACTTC	CSARGVVISSYEQYF
TRBV19	TRBJ2-3	.	.	TGTGCCAGTAGTCCCTGGACGGCGGGCACAGATACGCAGTATTTT	CASSPWTAGTDTQYF
TRBV19	TRBJ1-2	.	.	TGTGCCAGTAGCATGGGGGAAGTGCGGCGGCTTTACTATGGCTACACCTTC	CASSMGEVRRLYYGYTF
TRBV9	TRBJ2-6	.	few	TGTGCCAGCAGCTCAACTTCAGGACAGTTACCCCACCTTAGCTCTGGGGCCAACGTCCTGACTTTC	CASSSTSGQLPHLSSGANVLTF
TRBV11-2	TRBJ2-1	.	many	TGTGCCAGCAGCTTAGAGGGGGCCACTTCCAATGAGCAGTTCTTC	CASSLEGATSNEQFF
TRBV9	TRBJ2-3	TRBD1	.	TGTGCCAGCAGCTTTCGGGACAGGAGTCCCACAGATACGCAGTATTTT	CASSFRDRSPTDTQYF
TRBV29-1	TRBJ2-1	.	many	TGCAGCGTTGACGGTAGAGCCTACAATGAGCAGTTCTTC	CSVDGRAYNEQFF
TRBV7-9	TRBJ2-1	.	.	TGTGCCAGCAGCTCGGCTGGGGGGTTTATTCCCCTCGATGAGCAGTTCTTC	CASSSAGGFIPLDEQFF
TRBV5-1	TRBJ2-2	.	many	TGCGCCAGCAGCTTGGCCGTCGGCGGCGGGGAGCTGTTTTTT	CASSLAVGGGELFF
TRBV2	TRBJ2-3	.	.	TGTGCCAGCAGATCGAGCGGTGTTTACACAGATACGCAGTATTTT	CASRSSGVYTDTQYF
TRBV5-1	TRBJ2-7	TRBD1	few	TGCGCCAGCGCACAGGGGGTACTCTACGAGCAGTACTTC	CASAQGVLYEQYF
TRBV30	TRBJ1-6	.	few	TGTGCCTGGAGTGTACCGGCTTCACCCCTCCACTTT	CAWSVPASPLHF
TRBV2	TRBJ1-1	.	many	TGTGCCAGCAGTGGCCCTGACGGGAACACTGAAGCTTTCTTT	CASSGPDGNTEAFF
TRBV11-2	TRBJ2-7	TRBD1	many	TGTGCCAGCAGCCACCCCCCCGGGACAGGTCGGCCCGAGCAGTACTTC	CASSHPPGTGRPEQYF
TRBV10-2	TRBJ2-5	TRBD2	.	TGCGCCAGCAGTGAAAGCCCCGGACTAGCGGTAGAGACCCAGTACTTC	CASSESPGLAVETQYF
TRBV28	TRBJ2-5	.	once	TGTGCCAGCAGTTCAGGGGGGCGATTTGGTGGCTTC	CASSSGGRFGGF
TRBV10-3	TRBJ2-1	.	few	TGTGCCATCAGCTTCGGGGGCTATGAGCAGTTCTTC	CAISFGGYEQFF
TRBV12-3/TRBV12-4	TRBJ2-3	.	many	TGTGCCAGCAGTTGGGGGGCAGGGAACTATTTCACAGATACGCAGTATTTT	CASSWGAGNYFTDTQYF
TRBV28	TRBJ1-2	.	.	TGTGCCTCGAACAGCGGAAACTATGGCTACACCTTC	CASNSGNYGYTF
TRBV28	TRBJ2-7	TRBD2	many	TGTGCCAGCACTAGCGGGAGCTCCTACGAGCAGTACTTC	CASTSGSSYEQYF
TRBV7-3	TRBJ1-4	.	.	TGTGCCAGCAGCTTAAACCCGACGGAGGATAATGAAAAACTGTTTTTT	CASSLNPTEDNEKLFF
TRBV2	TRBJ2-3	.	many	TGTGCCAGCAGTGACCGGTACACCGATACGCAGTATTTT	CASSDRYTDTQYF
TRBV3-1	TRBJ2-2	.	few	TGTGCCAGCAGCTTTCAGGGCCGGGGTTTCACCGGGGAGCTGTTTTTT	CASSFQGRGFTGELFF
TRBV19	TRBJ2-1	.	once	TGTGCCAGTAGGCCCGGGGGCTCCTACAATGAGCAGTTCTTC	CASRPGGSYNEQFF
TRBV30	TRBJ2-3	.	few	TGTGCCTGGAGCGACACAGATACGCAGTATTTT	CAWSDTDTQYF
TRBV19	TRBJ1-1	.	many	TGTGCCAGTACCGACCTGGGCAGGGGCGGCAGGAACACTGAAGCTTTCTTT	CASTDLGRGGRNTEAFF
TRBV28	TRBJ1-1	.	many	TGTGCCAGCAGTGCGGCCCAGGGGACGGTGAACACTGAAGCTTTCTTT	CASSAAQGTVNTEAFF
TRBV29-1	TRBJ2-1	TRBD1	.	TGCAGCGTTGACCCGACAGGGAAATACAATGAGCAGTTCTTC	CSVDPTGKYNEQFF
TRBV30	TRBJ1-4	.	few	TGTGCCTGGTCAACAACGACGGGGGCCAGAAATGAAAAACTGTTTTTT	CAWSTTTGARNEKLFF
TRBV27	TRBJ2-6	.	many	TGTGCCAGCAGTTCTCCGGGCGCTGGGGCCAACGTCCTGACTTTC	CASSSPGAGANVLTF
TRBV30	TRBJ1-5	.	few	TGTGCCTGGAGTCGTCAGGACAATCAGCCCCAGCATTTT	CAWSRQDNQPQHF
TRBV19	TRBJ2-1	.	.	TGTGCCAGTGCCCCTCTAGGAGCAGTCTCCTACAATGAGCAGTTCTTC	CASAPLGAVSYNEQFF
TRBV6-1	TRBJ1-5	.	many	TGTGCCAGCGGGGATAGCAATCAGCCCCAGCATTTT	CASGDSNQPQHF
TRBV9	TRBJ1-1	.	.	TGTGCCAGCAGCGTCACAGTGGAAGCTGAAGCTTTCTTT	CASSVTVEAEAFF
TRBV19	TRBJ1-1	TRBD1	many	TGTGCCCGTACCCATTACCCGGGACAGGGGGGCGGGGGGATTCGGAACACTGAAGCTTTCTTT	CARTHYPGQGGGGIRNTEAFF
TRBV7-9	TRBJ1-3	.	.	TGTGCCAGCAGCTTATATACAGGGTTTAGAAACACCATATATTTT	CASSLYTGFRNTIYF
TRBV28	TRBJ1-1	.	many	TGTGCCAGCAGTCGCGGTGGGAGTAACACTGAAGCTTTCTTT	CASSRGGSNTEAFF
TRBV9	TRBJ1-1	.	few	TGTGCCAGCAGCACTGGGGAGGGCACTGAAGCTTTCTTT	CASSTGEGTEAFF
TRBV19	TRBJ1-1	.	few	TGTGCCAGTAGTATTATGGCCGGGAACACTGAAGCTTTCTTT	CASSIMAGNTEAFF
TRBV7-2	TRBJ1-1	TRBD1	many	TGTGCCAGCAGCCCTTGGCGGGACAGGGAGACTGAAGCTTTCTTT	CASSPWRDRETEAFF
TRBV6-2/TRBV6-3	TRBJ2-7	TRBD1	.	TGTGCCAGCAGAACCTCGGGACAGGGGGCCGAGCAGTACTTC	CASRTSGQGAEQYF